These T cell receptor beta chains were read from a single sample in a study of T cells in Graves' hyperthyroidism and ophthalmopathy. TCRdb reanalysed the multiplex PCR reads using MiXCR and keeps one entry per CDR3 protein. This sample has a few hundred thousand distinct CDR3 sequences, with approximately 13% found just once. Input material: blood. The receptors here all came from a man in his thirties or forties with Graves' hyperthyroidism that later progressed to Graves' ophthalmopathy. Each CDR3 is given with its conserved first and last residue. Fields, in order: clone size, V gene, J gene, D gene, CDR3 protein, CDR3 DNA. A D gene is named only where the DNA matches it firmly. The size field is filled for only some rows; it gives once, few, many or a size class.

size: many; V: TRBV7-7; J: TRBJ2-5; D: TRBD2; CDR3: CASSLFSGGATETQYF; DNA: TGTGCTAGCAGCTTATTTAGCGGGGGGGCTACGGAGACCCAGTACTTC
size: .; V: TRBV2; J: TRBJ2-7; D: .; CDR3: CASIGESYEQYF; DNA: TGTGCCAGCATAGGGGAATCCTACGAGCAGTACTTC
size: many; V: TRBV7-3; J: TRBJ2-2; D: .; CDR3: CASRLALNTGELFF; DNA: TGTGCCAGCAGGCTAGCATTGAACACCGGGGAGCTGTTTTTT
size: many; V: TRBV5-1; J: TRBJ2-2; D: .; CDR3: CASRGELNTGELFF; DNA: TGCGCCAGCCGGGGCGAATTAAACACCGGGGAGCTGTTTTTT
size: .; V: TRBV9; J: TRBJ1-3; D: .; CDR3: CASSVDVGGRNTIYF; DNA: TGTGCCAGCAGCGTAGATGTTGGGGGAAGAAACACCATATATTTT
size: .; V: TRBV4-2; J: TRBJ2-2; D: .; CDR3: CASSRVLRGRTGELFF; DNA: TGTGCCAGCAGCCGAGTTCTACGGGGGAGAACCGGGGAGCTGTTTTTT
size: many; V: TRBV27; J: TRBJ2-7; D: TRBD1; CDR3: CASSTRDRGPEQYF; DNA: TGTGCCAGCAGTACCCGGGACAGGGGCCCCGAGCAGTACTTC
size: many; V: TRBV28; J: TRBJ1-5; D: .; CDR3: CASSFGRFNQPQHF; DNA: TGTGCCAGCAGTTTCGGACGGTTCAATCAGCCCCAGCATTTT
size: .; V: TRBV6-5; J: TRBJ1-4; D: .; CDR3: CASSSTTPYNEKLFF; DNA: TGTGCCAGCAGTTCCACGACACCCTATAATGAAAAACTGTTTTTT
size: few; V: TRBV4-1; J: TRBJ2-2; D: .; CDR3: CASSQDHVGGRTGELFF; DNA: TGCGCCAGCAGCCAAGATCATGTGGGGGGGCGCACCGGGGAGCTGTTTTTT
size: .; V: TRBV30; J: TRBJ2-7; D: TRBD1; CDR3: CAWSVGQGVREQYF; DNA: TGTGCCTGGAGTGTGGGACAGGGGGTGAGAGAGCAGTACTTC
size: many; V: TRBV12-3/TRBV12-4; J: TRBJ1-2; D: .; CDR3: CASRTQGLYGYTF; DNA: TGTGCCAGCAGGACTCAGGGTCTGTATGGCTACACCTTC
size: few; V: TRBV12-3/TRBV12-4; J: TRBJ1-3; D: .; CDR3: CASSLSTGSGNTIYF; DNA: TGTGCCAGCAGTTTATCGACGGGCTCTGGAAACACCATATATTTT
size: few; V: TRBV10-2; J: TRBJ1-2; D: .; CDR3: CASSVVRGLKDYGYTF; DNA: TGCGCCAGCAGTGTAGTTCGGGGGCTCAAGGACTATGGCTACACCTTC
size: many; V: TRBV28; J: TRBJ1-5; D: TRBD1; CDR3: CASNRRTGRKPQHF; DNA: TGTGCCAGCAATCGACGGACAGGGAGGAAGCCCCAGCATTTT
size: few; V: TRBV6-1; J: TRBJ1-4; D: .; CDR3: CASREYSTNEKLFF; DNA: TGTGCCAGCAGAGAATACTCAACTAATGAAAAACTGTTTTTT
size: .; V: TRBV7-9; J: TRBJ1-2; D: .; CDR3: CASSPGGLSYTF; DNA: TGTGCCAGCAGCCCTGGAGGGCTCTCCTACACCTTC
size: many; V: TRBV6-2/TRBV6-3; J: TRBJ2-1; D: .; CDR3: CASRLQGFQEQFF; DNA: TGTGCCAGCAGGCTACAGGGTTTTCAGGAGCAGTTCTTC